This T cell receptor (beta chain) was obtained from a study of technical replicates of blood from several donors. V lost 5 bases and J lost 7, with 12 bases in between. This CDR3 has 12 residues. In germline, CDR1 is KGHSH, CDR2 LQKENI. Produced via immunoSEQ multiplex PCR; TCRdb's table is partial and in-frame only. Of some 94,000 clones listed, about 95% are singletons. This clonotype was sampled from a human donor in good health. Input material: T cells isolated from PBMCs. The chain has TRBV18 and TRBJ2-7, with D tentatively TRBD2 (6 bases). The CDR3 loop reads CASSGGAGEQYF. The CDR3 coding sequence is TGTGCCAGCTCAGGGGGTGCGGGGGAGCAGTACTTC.